The rows below give T cell receptor beta chains drawn from one sample of a study of CD8 T cells in Susac syndrome. TCRdb reprocessed the immunoSEQ multiplex PCR reads with MiXCR, giving one entry per CDR3 protein. The sample has 330,000 or so distinct CDR3 sequences; approximately 89% are singletons. Source material: CD8+ T cells from PBMCs. Every receptor here comes from a human donor with multiple sclerosis. Both conserved end residues are part of each CDR3. A D gene is named only where the DNA matches it firmly. Size is omitted from some rows. Given values are once, few, many or a class for expanded clones.

.,TRBV20-1,.,TRBJ1-1,TGCAGTGCTCTTACCGAGGCCCCGGGAGAGAGGAACACTGAAGCTTTCTTT,CSALTEAPGERNTEAFF
.,TRBV28,.,TRBJ2-2,TGTGCCACCCAAGGAGGAAACACCGGGGAGCTGTTTTTT,CATQGGNTGELFF
.,TRBV7-9,TRBD1,TRBJ2-7,TGTGCCAGCAGCTTAGTAGGGACAGGGGAATACGAGCAGTACTTC,CASSLVGTGEYEQYF
.,TRBV7-2,TRBD1,TRBJ2-7,TGTGCCAGCAGCAGCTACAGGGGTGCCTACGAGCAGTACTTC,CASSSYRGAYEQYF
.,TRBV28,.,TRBJ1-3,TGTGCCAGCAGTTCCGGACTGCTTGGAAACACCATATATTTT,CASSSGLLGNTIYF
.,TRBV29-1,.,TRBJ2-7,TGCAGCGTTGACTCTACAGACTCCTACGAGCAGTACTTC,CSVDSTDSYEQYF
.,TRBV28,.,TRBJ1-1,TGTGCCAGCAGTTCACGGCAGGGGATTTTGAACACTGAAGCTTTCTTT,CASSSRQGILNTEAFF
.,TRBV6-1,TRBD2,TRBJ2-7,TGTGCCAGCAGTGCCGAGCGGGGGGGAGCCTACGAGCAGTACTTC,CASSAERGGAYEQYF
.,TRBV5-1,.,TRBJ2-7,TGCGCCAGCAGCTTGGCCGAAAAGACCTACGAGCAGTACTTC,CASSLAEKTYEQYF
.,TRBV10-3,TRBD1,TRBJ2-5,TGTGCCATCAAGCGGCAGGGGACAGGGGGCCTTGAGACCCAGTACTTC,CAIKRQGTGGLETQYF
once,TRBV6-2/TRBV6-3,.,TRBJ2-7,TGTGCCAGCAGTTACTCCTCCGGCGAGCAGTACTTC,CASSYSSGEQYF